Described below is a single T cell receptor beta chain sequence and its context. This entry comes from a study of T cells expressing NK-cell markers. The CDR3 sequence is 13 residues long. Germline CDR1 reads SQVTM; CDR2 reads ANQGSEA. UMIs were included in TCR beta cDNA generated by 5'RACE template switching. Using the 5' RACE reads, TCRdb records one entry per CDR3 protein without DNA. Listed are about 260,000 distinct CDR3 sequences; roughly 0.4% falls within the top ten. The rearrangement uses TRBV29-1 and TRBJ1-2; the D call of TRBD1 rests on TCRdb alone, since no DNA is present to check it. This sequence originates from a man aged 18 to 29 in good health. Sequencing was performed on blood T cells: a sorted CD56 or NKG2C T cell subset, CD4+ or CD8+ T cells, or bulk PBMC T cells (not recorded which). The CDR3 sequence: CSVEVDSNYGYTF.